Below, 22 T cell receptor beta chains from the same sample are listed, as sequenced in a study of blood T cell repertoires in COVID-19. Repertoires were generated with immunoSEQ multiplex PCR, while TCRdb's copy carries only in-frame clones and drops some. The sample holds about 180,000 clones, 80% to 90% seen once. Input material: peripheral blood. The receptors here all came from a human donor with active or convalescent COVID-19. The donor label of this sample is uncertain.

Here the CDR3 reads CASAGGGTPGASQPQHF. The DNA for the CDR3 is TGTGCCAGCGCGGGGGGGGGCACCCCTGGGGCCAGTCAGCCCCAGCATTTT. The chain joins TRBV28 to TRBJ1-5, with D tentatively TRBD1 (6 bases). The CDR3 has 17 amino acids. The V gene lost 8 bases and the J gene lost 6 bases, with 26 bases spanning the gap. The germline V gene has CDR1 MDHEN and CDR2 SYDVKM.

V usage is TRBV6-2 or TRBV6-3 and J usage is TRBJ2-7; D call uncertain. Germline V gene sequence: CDR1 MNHEY, CDR2 SVGEGT. The CDR3 extends over 12 amino acids. The ends were cut back, 4 bases at V and 2 bases at J, with 6 bases in the middle. This chain's CDR3 is CASSLSPYEQYF. CDR3 nucleotides: TGTGCCAGCAGTTTGTCTCCCTACGAGCAGTACTTC.

This chain connects TRBV11-2 to TRBJ2-3; D is unclear. CDR3 length equals 15 residues. Trimming removed 0 bases at V and 2 bases at J, with 9 bases between. In germline, CDR1 is SGHAT, CDR2 FQNNGV. The CDR3 protein is CASSLDLWPTDTQYF. As DNA, the CDR3 is TGTGCCAGCAGCTTAGATCTTTGGCCCACAGATACGCAGTATTTT.

This chain connects TRBV11-2 to TRBJ2-3; 8 bases are a match to TRBD2. Germline lookup yields CDR1 SGHAT and CDR2 FQNNGV. With V trimmed by 2 bases and J by 0 bases, 13 bases remained unmatched. The CDR3 runs to 19 residues. The chain's CDR3 is CASSLNEWVAGPSTDTQYF. Written as DNA, the CDR3 is TGTGCCAGCAGCTTAAATGAGTGGGTAGCGGGACCTAGCACAGATACGCAGTATTTT.

There are a few counts of this clone. The chain has TRBV4-1 and TRBJ1-1; unclear D gene. CDR3 length equals 15 residues. The germline V and J ends were trimmed by 0 bases and 2 bases, with 10 bases remaining between them. Germline V CDR1 and CDR2: MGHRA, YSYEKL. The CDR3 loop reads CASSQDEALNTEAFF. In DNA form, the CDR3 reads TGCGCCAGCAGCCAAGATGAGGCCTTAAACACTGAAGCTTTCTTT.

This chain uses TRBV18 with TRBJ1-6; TRBD1 agrees at 8 bases. V trimming: 2 bases; J trimming: 2 bases; junction bases outside the gene matches: 11. The germline V gene has CDR1 KGHSH and CDR2 LQKENI. CDR3 size: 19 residues. This CDR3 reads CASSPVTGAVSPYNSPLHF. For the CDR3, the DNA is TGTGCCAGCTCACCAGTGACAGGGGCCGTGTCCCCCTATAATTCACCCCTCCACTTT.

The rearrangement uses TRBV7-8 and TRBJ2-5; TRBD2 aligns across 10 bases. Germline V lookup: CDR1 SGHVS, CDR2 FQNEAQ. The CDR3 extends over 15 amino acids. V shed 2 bases, J shed 4 bases, and the junction held 4 bases outside the gene matches. The CDR3 DNA follows: TGTGCCAGCAGCTTATATCAGCGGGAGGGAGAGACCCAGTACTTC. This translates into CASSLYQREGETQYF.

The J gene is TRBJ1-1, the V gene TRBV10-3; no reliable D call. Germline assignment: CDR1 ENHRY and CDR2 SYGVKD. The CDR3 is 19 amino acids. Trimming cost V 5 bases and J 3 bases, with 28 bases left between them. DNA of the CDR3: TGTGCCATCAGTTTCGTTTTTAGGCTACTACGGGGAAACGACACTGAAGCTTTCTTT. It encodes CAISFVFRLLRGNDTEAFF.

V usage is TRBV6-4 and J usage is TRBJ1-6; D uncertain. CDR1 and CDR2 (germline): MRHNA, SNTAGT. Trimming left V 9 bases short and J 2 bases short, with 17 bases between. The CDR3 is 16 residues long. This CDR3 is CASTDNRKAYNSPLHF. In DNA, the CDR3 is TGTGCCAGTACTGACAACAGAAAAGCCTATAATTCACCCCTCCACTTT.

Notes on this clone: At one end the junction does not follow the germline gene, possibly because of a read error. The chain combines TRBV7-9 with TRBJ2-1; D is perhaps TRBD2 (6 bases). Germline CDR1 reads SEHNR; CDR2 reads FQNEAQ (reference sequence). The CDR3 runs 13 residues. The CDR3 sequence is CASTLLAGNEQFF. The CDR3 nucleotides are TGTGCCAGCACCTTACTAGCAGGCAATGAGCAGTTCTTC.

The V call is TRBV18, the J call TRBJ1-1, with D possibly TRBD1 on 5 matching bases. This CDR3 comprises 14 residues. Germline V CDR1 and CDR2: KGHSH, LQKENI. V shed 3 bases and J shed 0 bases, with 8 bases lying between them. Written as DNA, the CDR3 is TGTGCCAGCTCACCGCAGGGTTTGAACACTGAAGCTTTCTTT. It encodes CASSPQGLNTEAFF.

V and J are TRBV5-6 and TRBJ2-7, with TRBD2 as a possible D gene (5 bases). Germline CDR1 is SGHDT and CDR2 is YYEEEE. V was clipped by 4 bases and J by 1 base, with 12 bases between them. The length of the CDR3 is 14 residues. This CDR3 reads CASSIGLESYEQYF. CDR3 nucleotides: TGTGCCAGCAGCATTGGACTGGAATCCTACGAGCAGTACTTC.

This clone was seen just once. V is TRBV15 and J is TRBJ2-3; D might be TRBD2 (6 bases). The V gene's germline CDR1 is LNHNV and CDR2 YYDKDF (reference sequence). This CDR3 region has 16 residues. The V and J ends lost 1 base and 5 bases respectively, with 16 bases between them. This CDR3 is CATSRVRERGKDTQYF. The CDR3 nucleotides read TGTGCCACCAGCAGAGTCCGGGAGAGGGGCAAAGATACGCAGTATTTT.

CDR3 DNA sequence: TGTGCCAGCAGCCAGAGCGCGGGTGGCTACACCTTC. It translates to CASSQSAGGYTF. The chain combines TRBV3-1 (or the pseudogene TRBV3-2) with TRBJ1-2, with D uncertain. Trimming left V 3 bases short and J 7 bases short, with 9 bases between. Germline CDR1 is LGHDT and CDR2 is YNNKEL (reference sequence). The length of the CDR3 is 12 residues.

This sequence joins TRBV28 and TRBJ1-3, with TRBD1 matching 12 bases. The germline CDR1 and CDR2 sequences are MDHEN and SYDVKM. With V trimmed by 8 bases and J by 0 bases, 8 bases remained unmatched. The CDR3 runs 17 residues. The CDR3 nucleotides are TGTGCCAGCCTGGGACAGGGGGCCGTTTTCTCTGGAAACACCATATATTTT. Protein: CASLGQGAVFSGNTIYF.

The genes are TRBV18 and TRBJ1-6, with TRBD1 matching over 9 bases. Germline loops: CDR1 KGHSH, CDR2 LQKENI. This CDR3 has 15 residues. The V and J ends lost 3 bases and 6 bases, in that order; junction bases with no gene match: 3. CDR3 sequence (DNA): TGTGCCAGCTCACCGACAGGGGGTCGTAATTCACCCCTCCACTTT. This codes for CASSPTGGRNSPLHF.

The rearrangement links TRBV28 to TRBJ2-7, with 7 bases lining up with TRBD1. The germline CDR1 and CDR2 sequences are MDHEN and SYDVKM. This CDR3 has 13 amino acids. V was clipped by 5 bases and J by 2 bases; unmatched bases: 3. In DNA, the CDR3 is TGTGCCAGCAGTGTAGGACAGGCCTACGAGCAGTACTTC. It is translated as CASSVGQAYEQYF.

This chain links TRBV12-3 or TRBV12-4 with TRBJ2-1; TRBD2 is a possible D gene (5 bases). The CDR3 consists of 13 residues. Trimming left V 3 bases short and J 9 bases short, with 12 bases between. The CDR3 region is CASSFRGIGEQFF. CDR3 nucleotide sequence: TGTGCCAGCAGTTTCCGAGGGATCGGTGAGCAGTTCTTC.

The chain uses TRBV11-2 and TRBJ1-2; maybe TRBD1 (5 bases). The CDR3 spans 18 residues. In germline, CDR1 is SGHAT, CDR2 FQNNGV. The V gene lost 5 bases and the J gene lost 2 bases, with 24 bases spanning the gap. Written as DNA, the CDR3 is TGTGCCAGCAGCCTCGAGTTTCTTGGGGCCAGCCGGAACTATGGCTACACCTTC. This sequence encodes CASSLEFLGASRNYGYTF.

The CDR3 sequence is CASSLAPVSEQYF. The CDR3 DNA follows: TGTGCCAGCAGCTTAGCCCCAGTCTCAGAACAGTACTTC. The J gene is TRBJ2-5, the V gene TRBV11-3; D is unclear. Per the germline V gene, CDR1 is SGHNT and CDR2 is YENEEA. V lost 1 base and J lost 11, with 14 bases in between. This CDR3 has 13 residues.

In this sample, this clone turned up a few times. This chain links TRBV23-1 with TRBJ1-4; 10 nucleotides match TRBD1. TRBV23-1 is classed as an ORF, of uncertain function. The CDR3 spans 19 residues. Trimming at V came to 2 bases and at J to 5 bases, leaving 14 bases not matched to a gene. The CDR3, as DNA: TGCGCCAGCAGTCAACTGGCCGGGACAGGGGACTTGAAGAATGAAAAACTGTTTTTT. Translation: CASSQLAGTGDLKNEKLFF.

This chain uses TRBV4-1 with TRBJ1-5, with D possibly being TRBD1 (6 bases). This CDR3 has 15 residues. Trimming stripped 2 bases from V and 3 bases from J, with 11 bases between. CDR1 is MGHRA, CDR2 YSYEKL, per germline. In DNA form, the CDR3 reads TGCGCCAGCAGCCAATCCGGACAGAACAATCAGCCCCAGCATTTT. Translated: CASSQSGQNNQPQHF.